The following is a TCR beta chain sequence with its context. This clonotype was picked up a small number of times. The target of this receptor is not known. No base-level quality is on record; no much larger clone is a single base apart. PBMCs were isolated by Ficoll-Paque density gradient centrifugation. This entry is derived from a study of T-cell memory formation after mild COVID-19 (dated by TCRdb to about 2021). Background on the whole study: Most TCR sequence clusters were specific to one of the two donors. Longitudinal TCRalpha and TCRbeta repertoire sequencing tracked T-cell clones expanding and contracting after mild COVID-19 in a couple of donors. The cohort comprised two young, previously healthy adult volunteers, one female and one male.

Instrument on record: Illumina NovaSeq 6000. Using 5'RACE with constant-segment primers, TCRalpha and TCRbeta cDNA libraries were constructed, with sample barcodes and unique molecular identifiers added in the process. RNA was extracted from every sample with Trizol reagent. Libraries were amplified in two PCR steps, with a second sample barcode and Illumina TruSeq adapters added in the second step. Sequencing of the libraries was done on an Illumina NovaSeq, producing 2 x 150 bp paired-end reads. Concerning the study's data processing: Reads were demultiplexed and collapsed into UMI-guided consensus sequences with migec v1.2.7. Using mixcr v2.1.11, UMI consensuses were aligned to TRA and TRB V and J templates and then assembled into clonotypes. Expanded or contracted clonotypes were those called significant by both edgeR and NoisET, with noise models trained on biological replicates. For edgeR calls, a false discovery rate-adjusted p below 0.01 and a log2 fold-change threshold of 1 were applied. PCA with hierarchical clustering of max-normalized trajectories of the 1000 most abundant clonotypes was used as exploratory dynamics analysis. Separately sequenced CD4+ and CD8+ repertoires were used to assign a CD4 or CD8 phenotype to each responding clone. Clones were called with MiXCR by TCRdb after fastp trimmed the public reads at Q25, and only in-frame beta chains were retained. Each entry merges the rows of one CDR3 protein and shows their most common DNA and genes. The V and J calls reflect TCRdb's pipeline rather than the authors' work. The sample profile shows more than 400,000 distinct CDR3 sequences; approximately 18% of them were found once. The leading ten clones occupy roughly 12% of the sample.

Overall results and qualifications from the work: Clones that contracted from day 15 to 85 showed balanced CD4/CD8 phenotypes, whereas a second wave of clones that expanded from day 15 to 37 leaned towards CD4+. SARS-CoV-2 specificity of the second-wave clones peaking on day 37 was not confirmed. Some responding clones were found in pre-infection memory, which suggests that pre-existing cross-reactive memory T cells took part in the SARS-CoV-2 response. Only two mild cases were covered in the study, and larger cohorts including severe cases with pre-infection samples were considered necessary. Contracting CD4+ clones were found mainly in CM and EM memory subsets, while CD8+ clones were enriched in EMRA.

The germline ends are 7 bases apart after V is trimmed by 7 bases and J by 6 bases. From the cysteine up to the phenylalanine, the CDR3 has a length of 11 residues. Of the read, only the CDR3 DNA is kept; its 33 bases are in frame from base 1. The CDR1 and CDR2 encoded by the germline V gene are ENHRY and SYGVKD. This TCR was sampled from an adult woman who had mild COVID-19 (a few samples of this study predate the infection). The sample titles of this study are shuffled in the database, so cell type and time point are left out; the donor was told from shared clones. The rearrangement joined TRBV10-3 to TRBJ2-1, with a weak D call of TRBD2 (5 bases match). The specimen sequenced was PBMCs or a T cell subset sorted from them (not recorded which). The nucleotide sequence is TGTGCCATCACAGCGGCCAATGAGCAGTTCTTC. The encoded protein is CAITAANEQFF.